The clone carrying this TCR beta chain was detected only a few times. The antigen is undetermined. These data originate in a study of T cells after yellow fever vaccination. General observations from the study: Overlap between CD4 and CD8 compartments was detected for a small share of clonotypes. Abundant bulk-population clonotypes could contaminate the FACS-sorted repertoires.

Universal primer sites and UMIs were introduced during 5'RACE template-switching synthesis of TCR cDNA. TCRdb ran MiXCR on the 5' RACE reads and lists one entry per CDR3 protein. The sample consists of 250,000 to 300,000 distinct CDR3 sequences, roughly 5.2% of them appearing once. Per the germline V gene, CDR1 is DFQATT and CDR2 is SNEGSKA (reference sequence). V lost 1 base and J 8 bases, leaving 11 bases between the germline ends. The CDR3 contains 12 residues. The clonotype was recovered from a man between 18 and 29 years old who received the YFV17D yellow fever vaccine. Sequencing used CD4+ T cells sorted from PBMCs, obtained on the day of the yellow fever booster vaccination. J is TRBJ1-2 and V is TRBV20-1, with D uncertain. The CDR3 nucleotides are TGCAGTGCTAGAGTCCCGGCGGAGGGCTACACCTTC. Translation gives CSARVPAEGYTF.